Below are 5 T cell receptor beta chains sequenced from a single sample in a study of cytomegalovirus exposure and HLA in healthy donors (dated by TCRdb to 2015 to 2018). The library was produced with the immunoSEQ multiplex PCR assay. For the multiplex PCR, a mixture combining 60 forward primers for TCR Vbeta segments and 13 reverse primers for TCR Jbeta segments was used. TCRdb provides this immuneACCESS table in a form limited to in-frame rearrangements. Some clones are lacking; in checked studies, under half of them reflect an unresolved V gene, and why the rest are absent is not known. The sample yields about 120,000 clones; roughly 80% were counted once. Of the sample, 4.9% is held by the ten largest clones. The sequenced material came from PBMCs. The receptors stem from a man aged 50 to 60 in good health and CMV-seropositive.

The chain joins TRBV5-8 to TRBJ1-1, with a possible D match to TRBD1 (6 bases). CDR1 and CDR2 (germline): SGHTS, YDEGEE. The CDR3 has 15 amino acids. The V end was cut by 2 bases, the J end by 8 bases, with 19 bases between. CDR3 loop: CASSFWAGQRKEAFF. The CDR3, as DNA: TGTGCCAGCAGCTTTTGGGCCGGACAGAGAAAAGAAGCTTTCTTT.

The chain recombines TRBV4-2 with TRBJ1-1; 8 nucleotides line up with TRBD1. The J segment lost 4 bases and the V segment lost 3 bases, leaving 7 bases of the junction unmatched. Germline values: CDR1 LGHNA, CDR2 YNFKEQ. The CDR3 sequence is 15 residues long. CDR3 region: CASSQAQGGGTEAFF. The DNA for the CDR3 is TGTGCCAGCAGCCAGGCACAGGGGGGGGGCACTGAAGCTTTCTTT.

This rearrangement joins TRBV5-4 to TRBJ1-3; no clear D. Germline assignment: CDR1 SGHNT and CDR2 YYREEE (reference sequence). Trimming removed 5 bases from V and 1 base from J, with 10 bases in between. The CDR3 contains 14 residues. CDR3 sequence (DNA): TGTGCCAGCAGGTTAGAGGGATCTGGAAACACCATATATTTT. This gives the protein CASRLEGSGNTIYF.

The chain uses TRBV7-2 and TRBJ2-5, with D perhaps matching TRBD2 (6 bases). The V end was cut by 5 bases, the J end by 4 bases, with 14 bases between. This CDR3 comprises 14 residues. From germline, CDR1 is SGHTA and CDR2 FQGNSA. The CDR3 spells CASSVTRDTETQYF. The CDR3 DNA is TGTGCCAGCAGCGTTACGCGGGATACAGAGACCCAGTACTTC.

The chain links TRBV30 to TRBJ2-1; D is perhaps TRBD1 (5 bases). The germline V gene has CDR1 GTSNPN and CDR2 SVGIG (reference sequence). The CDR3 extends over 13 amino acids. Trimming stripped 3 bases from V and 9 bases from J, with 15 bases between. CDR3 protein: CAWSGQEGSEQFF. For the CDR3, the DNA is TGTGCCTGGAGCGGACAAGAAGGCAGTGAGCAGTTCTTC.